This T cell receptor (delta chain) was found in a study of γδ T cells in repeated Plasmodium falciparum infection. Study-level information: Malian children with intense seasonal malaria exposure were compared with matched Australian children. Notes on the study in general: Compared with Australian children, Malian Vdelta2-negative repertoires seemed more clonal, less diverse, less shared. Vgamma9/Vdelta2+ repertoires stayed stably polyclonal over time and infection.

Each sorted gammadelta sample had TRG and TRD chains sequenced. TCRdb re-called clones from the multiplex PCR reads via CATT. Of approximately 53,000 delta-chain clones in the sample, around 1.7% are singletons; the top ten hold approximately 16%. Flow sorting of PBMC yielded separate Vgamma9/Vdelta2+ and Vdelta2-negative gammadelta T cell populations for bulk repertoire analysis. Germline V lookup: CDR1 TSWWSYY, CDR2 QGS. CDR3 size: 16 residues. The table lists this clone with many counts. What it recognizes is unknown. One end of the junction fails to match germline, which may point to a read error. The chain is built from TRDV1 and TRDJ1; 8 bases line up with TRDD2. TCRdb leaves out the J gene; it was filled in here by matching the DNA to germline. Material: gamma-delta T cells from blood. The TCR sequence derives from a pool of human donors (malaria-infected and uninfected, not separated). The CDR3 sequence is CAFNSFLRPHTNKLIF. The DNA of the CDR3 is TGTGCTTTCAATTCCTTCCTAAGGCCGCACACCAATAAACTCATCTTT.